Presented here are 6 T cell receptor beta chains from one specimen sequenced in a study of Ad26.COV2.S vaccination and SARS-CoV-2 variants. The method was immunoSEQ multiplex PCR; TCRdb's version includes in-frame clones alone and lacks a portion of them. The top ten clones hold about 3.3% of a sample with around 370,000 clones, about 88% of them seen once. Treatment given: about 20 received Ad26.COV2.S at low or high dose, single or two shots; 5 received placebo; per-sample allocation not given. All samples were drawn on day 63, counting from the first vaccine or placebo injection. This specimen was peripheral blood, taken in a trial of Ad26.COV2.S vaccine versus placebo. These receptors all stem from a person between 18 and 65 years old who received the Ad26.COV2.S COVID-19 vaccine or a placebo.

The genes are TRBV5-1 and TRBJ2-1, with D tentatively TRBD2 (7 bases). Trimming shortened V by 1 base and J by 3 bases, and 11 bases separated the two germline ends. Germline loops: CDR1 SGHRS, CDR2 YFSETQ. The CDR3 covers 15 residues. The DNA of the CDR3 is TGCGCCAGCAGCTTGACAGGGACTAACTACAATGAGCAGTTCTTC. Amino acid sequence: CASSLTGTNYNEQFF.

The chain joins TRBV2 to TRBJ2-7, with 12 bases aligning to TRBD2. V was pared by 7 bases and J by 5 bases, with 9 bases of the junction left unmatched. The CDR3 loop spans 15 amino acids. In germline, CDR1 is SNHLY, CDR2 FYNNEI. The CDR3 reads CASIPTSGRLDEQYF. The CDR3 DNA reads as TGTGCCAGCATCCCAACTAGCGGGAGGCTCGACGAGCAGTACTTC.

This chain links TRBV7-2 with TRBJ2-1, with 7 bases lining up with TRBD1. The CDR3 consists of 18 residues. CDR1 is SGHTA, CDR2 FQGNSA, per germline. The J segment lost 9 bases and the V segment lost 2 bases, leaving 19 bases of the junction unmatched. CDR3 bases: TGTGCCAGCAGCTTATACCCCTCGACGAGGGCCTCAGGGGGTGAGCAGTTCTTC. It is translated as CASSLYPSTRASGGEQFF.

The chain combines TRBV6-1 with TRBJ2-7; D is ambiguous. This CDR3 has 12 residues. Germline values: CDR1 MNHNS, CDR2 SASEGT. Trimming shortened V by 2 bases and J by 6 bases, and 8 bases separated the two germline ends. DNA for the CDR3: TGTGCCAGCAGTGAACTGGCGATCGAGCAGTACTTC. This sequence encodes CASSELAIEQYF.

The chain couples TRBV4-1 to TRBJ2-2; 7 nucleotides match TRBD2. This CDR3 comprises 17 residues. Trimming removed 0 bases from V and 5 bases from J; junction bases left unmatched: 9. In germline, CDR1 is MGHRA, CDR2 YSYEKL. The CDR3 DNA reads as TGCGCCAGCAGCCAAGATAGGGCGGGAGTTCGAACCGGGGAGCTGTTTTTT. Amino acid sequence: CASSQDRAGVRTGELFF.

The rearrangement links TRBV2 to TRBJ1-2; TRBD1 is a possible D gene (6 bases). Per the germline V gene, CDR1 is SNHLY and CDR2 is FYNNEI. This CDR3 has 13 residues. V was pared by 6 bases and J by 5 bases, with 13 bases between. This CDR3 is CASRSGGRYGYTF. The CDR3 DNA is TGTGCCAGCAGGAGTGGGGGGCGTTATGGCTACACCTTC.